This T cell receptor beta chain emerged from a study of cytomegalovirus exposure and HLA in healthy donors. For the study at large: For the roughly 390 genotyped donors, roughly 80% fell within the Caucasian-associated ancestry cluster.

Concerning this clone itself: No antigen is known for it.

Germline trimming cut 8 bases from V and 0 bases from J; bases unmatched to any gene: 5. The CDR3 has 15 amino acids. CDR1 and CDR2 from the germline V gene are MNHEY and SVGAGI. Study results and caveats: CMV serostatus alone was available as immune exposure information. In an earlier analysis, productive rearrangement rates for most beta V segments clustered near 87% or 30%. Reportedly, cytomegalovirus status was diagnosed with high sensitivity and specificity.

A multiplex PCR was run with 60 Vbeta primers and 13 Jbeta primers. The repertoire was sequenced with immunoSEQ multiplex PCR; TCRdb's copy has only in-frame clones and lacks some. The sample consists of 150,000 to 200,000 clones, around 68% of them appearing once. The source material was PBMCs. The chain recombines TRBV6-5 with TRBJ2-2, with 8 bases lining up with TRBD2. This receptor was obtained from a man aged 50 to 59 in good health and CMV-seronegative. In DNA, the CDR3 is TGTGCCAGCCGGGGGGGTTTAACGAACACCGGGGAGCTGTTTTTT. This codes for CASRGGLTNTGELFF.